The clone carrying this T cell receptor (beta chain) was counted ten times or more. As yet, its antigen is unknown. The entry originates in a study of T cells in Graves' hyperthyroidism and ophthalmopathy. The study's findings and limits: Separating ophthalmopathy from stable hyperthyroidism was achieved by a 13 V-J model. Blood samples included most of the expanded thyroid clonotypes exceeding 0.001. Model-based prediction identified ophthalmopathy a median roughly 5.9 months prior to its onset.

The CDR3 has 14 residues. Trimming removed 6 bases at V and 5 bases at J, with 14 bases between. No ophthalmopathy progression within 18 months constituted stable Graves' hyperthyroidism. The CDR3 regions of TCR beta were amplified from RNA transcripts. HTBI primers drove first-round RT-PCR of the TCR CDR3. One entry per CDR3 protein results from TCRdb running MiXCR on the multiplex PCR reads. This sample has around 700,000 distinct CDR3 sequences; approximately 40% occur once, and the top ten carry around a third. This TCR came from a woman in her thirties or forties with Graves' hyperthyroidism. Material: blood. J is TRBJ1-5 and V is TRBV12-3 or TRBV12-4; no clear D. The CDR3 nucleotides read TGTGCCAGCAGGTCCGGCGCGGGAGATCAGCCCCAGCATTTT. This translates into CASRSGAGDQPQHF.